This entry lists 17 T cell receptor beta chains sequenced from one sample in a study of T cell responses to AZD1222 COVID-19 vaccine. Using immunoSEQ multiplex PCR, the repertoire was profiled, and TCRdb retains in-frame clones only, with some absent. Counted here are some 140,000 clones, around 90% occurring once; the ten biggest clones make up less than 3.5%. Specimen: peripheral blood, collected on day 0 of AZD1222 vaccination. The receptor set was obtained from an adult in good health.

The rearrangement uses TRBV7-9 and TRBJ1-6; 10 bases fit TRBD1. After removal of 2 bases from V and 7 bases from J, the junction contained 5 bases not matched to a gene. This CDR3 is built from 16 residues. From germline, CDR1 is SEHNR and CDR2 FQNEAQ (reference sequence). The CDR3 coding sequence is TGTGCCAGCAGCTTACCCCGGGACAGGGGAAATTCACCCCTCCACTTT. Translation gives CASSLPRDRGNSPLHF.

This sequence joins TRBV6-1 and TRBJ2-7; D not certain. The V and J ends lost 4 bases and 0 bases respectively, with 16 bases between them. Germline loops: CDR1 MNHNS, CDR2 SASEGT. The CDR3 has 16 residues. The CDR3 nucleotides read TGTGCCAGCAGTGGGATAGACTTAACCACCTCCTACGAGCAGTACTTC. Translation gives CASSGIDLTTSYEQYF.

V gene TRBV14 combines with J gene TRBJ2-7; TRBD1 matches 9 bases. The V gene end was trimmed by 5 bases and the J gene end by 2 bases; junction bases not matched to a gene: 4. Germline CDR1 and CDR2: SGHDN and FVKESK. The CDR3 runs to 14 residues. The CDR3 nucleotides are TGTGCCAGCAGCGCGGGACAGGGCCCCTACGAGCAGTACTTC. Its protein is CASSAGQGPYEQYF.

This rearrangement joins TRBV25-1 to TRBJ1-5; a possible D gene is TRBD1 (6 bases). The CDR3 has 17 residues. CDR1 is MGHDK, CDR2 SYGVNS, per germline. Trimming shortened V by 7 bases and J by 0 bases, and 19 bases separated the two germline ends. CDR3 residues: CASTRDTGHHSNQPQHF. CDR3 in DNA: TGTGCCAGCACGAGGGATACGGGACACCATAGCAATCAGCCCCAGCATTTT.

The chain has TRBV6-2 or TRBV6-3 and TRBJ2-7; D is possibly TRBD1 or TRBD2 (5 bases each). This CDR3 is 13 amino acids long. Per the germline V gene, CDR1 is MNHEY and CDR2 is SVGEGT. V lost 6 bases and J lost 2, with 11 bases in between. The CDR3 sequence is CASSYRDPYEQYF. The CDR3 bases are TGTGCCAGCAGCTATCGGGACCCCTACGAGCAGTACTTC.

The chain links TRBV19 to TRBJ1-2; D remains ambiguous. The CDR3 covers 12 residues. Per germline, CDR1 LNHDA and CDR2 SQIVND (reference sequence). V lost 6 bases, J lost 3 bases, and 8 bases lay in between. CDR3 DNA: TGTGCCAGTAGCCCGGGAGACTATGGCTACACCTTC. This sequence encodes CASSPGDYGYTF.

The rearrangement links TRBV19 to TRBJ1-1; 7 nucleotides match TRBD1. The germline V gene encodes CDR1 LNHDA and CDR2 SQIVND (reference sequence). This CDR3 region has 13 residues. V shed 5 bases and J 4 bases; nucleotides not matched to a gene: 4. The chain's CDR3 is CASSLDRTTEAFF. The CDR3 DNA sequence: TGTGCCAGTAGTTTGGACAGGACCACTGAAGCTTTCTTT.

The chain employs TRBV4-3 and TRBJ2-3; possible D gene TRBD1, 6 bases. This CDR3 has 13 residues. Germline loops: CDR1 LGHNA, CDR2 YSLEER. The V and J ends lost 0 bases and 10 bases respectively, with 11 bases between them. The CDR3 nucleotides are TGCGCCAGCAGCCAAGACAGGGGTCGGGCGCAGTATTTT. It specifies CASSQDRGRAQYF.

This clone has a single count. The chain joins TRBV5-1 to TRBJ2-2; a possible D gene is TRBD1 (5 bases). The V and J ends lost 2 bases and 5 bases respectively, with 13 bases between them. This CDR3 has 15 amino acids. Germline V gene sequence: CDR1 SGHRS, CDR2 YFSETQ. CDR3 sequence: CASSFTGPGTGELFF. The CDR3 DNA is TGCGCCAGCAGCTTCACGGGCCCAGGGACCGGGGAGCTGTTTTTT.

This chain connects TRBV9 to TRBJ2-5, with 7 bases fitting TRBD2. The CDR3 is made up of 17 amino acids. Germline V lookup: CDR1 SGDLS, CDR2 YYNGEE. Trimming at V came to 5 bases and at J to 0 bases, leaving 13 bases not matched to a gene. This CDR3 is CASSTPAGGGYQETQYF. DNA for the CDR3: TGTGCCAGCAGTACTCCTGCCGGCGGGGGATACCAAGAGACCCAGTACTTC.

Worth noting for this clone: The junction shows a germline mismatch at one end, possibly a read error. The chain uses TRBV2 and TRBJ2-7, with D hard to call. CDR3 size: 12 residues. The germline V gene has CDR1 SNHLY and CDR2 FYNNEI. The CDR3 nucleotides read TGTGCCAGCACTGAAGGGATCTACGAGCAGTACTTC. Translated: CASTEGIYEQYF.

CDR3: CASSYPTSGGASPYEQYF. CDR3 DNA sequence: TGTGCCAGCAGTTACCCTACTAGCGGGGGGGCGTCGCCCTACGAGCAGTACTTC. V usage is TRBV6-2 or TRBV6-3 and J usage is TRBJ2-7; 13 nucleotides align to TRBD2. This CDR3 region has 18 residues. In germline, CDR1 is MNHEY, CDR2 SVGEGT. The trim removed 2 bases at V and 2 bases at J, leaving 9 bases unmatched.

This chain connects TRBV7-8 to TRBJ1-2; 9 nucleotides match TRBD1. Germline V gives CDR1 SGHVS, CDR2 FQNEAQ. The length of the CDR3 is 16 residues. V gave up 5 bases and J gave up 4 bases; unmatched junction bases: 11. The CDR3, as DNA: TGTGCCAGCAGCCCGTTATCCGGGACAGGGCCCTATGGCTACACCTTC. Residues: CASSPLSGTGPYGYTF.

This chain joins TRBV5-4 and TRBJ1-6; D is unresolved. The CDR3 covers 15 residues. The V end was cut by 0 bases, the J end by 7 bases, with 11 bases between. CDR1 and CDR2 (germline): SGHNT, YYREEE (reference sequence). The chain's CDR3 is CASSLVGLGNSPLHF. The CDR3 nucleotides read TGTGCCAGCAGCTTGGTGGGGTTAGGGAATTCACCCCTCCACTTT.

The chain is built from TRBV11-2 and TRBJ2-5, with D perhaps assigned TRBD1 or TRBD2 (6 bases each). V was pared by 3 bases and J by 3 bases, with 17 bases between. The CDR3 consists of 16 residues. Germline loops: CDR1 SGHAT, CDR2 FQNNGV. The CDR3 is CASSFGGRKDEETQYF. The CDR3 coding sequence is TGTGCCAGCAGCTTCGGGGGCAGGAAGGACGAAGAGACCCAGTACTTC.

The CDR3, as DNA: TGCGCCAGCAGCGAGACAGCTAACTATGGCTACACCTTC. It translates to CASSETANYGYTF. V gene TRBV5-1 combines with J gene TRBJ1-2, with D maybe TRBD1 (5 bases). This CDR3 comprises 13 residues. Trimming removed 4 bases from V and 0 bases from J, with 7 bases in between. Germline V gene data show CDR1 as SGHRS and CDR2 as YFSETQ.

This sequence joins TRBV5-4 and TRBJ1-1; TRBD1 is a possible D gene (5 bases). CDR1 SGHNT and CDR2 YYREEE come from the germline V gene (reference sequence). The germline V and J ends were trimmed by 2 bases and 0 bases, with 11 bases remaining between them. This CDR3 region has 15 residues. CDR3 in DNA: TGTGCCAGCAGCTTCTCAGGGAACATGAACACTGAAGCTTTCTTT. Protein sequence: CASSFSGNMNTEAFF.